Presented here are 9 T cell receptor beta chains from one specimen sequenced in a study of immune evolution from preneoplasia to lung adenocarcinoma. Libraries were prepared by immunoSEQ multiplex PCR; TCRdb keeps only in-frame clonotypes and omits some of them. The table records 9,500 to 10,000 clones, approximately 90% of them present only once. Sequencing input: FFPE invasive lung adenocarcinoma tissue. These receptors were obtained from a person aged 70 to 85 with invasive lung adenocarcinoma. Some clones in this sample may be carry-over from other donors' samples.

This chain connects TRBV28 to TRBJ1-2, with D possibly TRBD1 on 5 matching bases. Germline V lookup: CDR1 MDHEN, CDR2 SYDVKM. The CDR3 loop spans 14 amino acids. V was clipped by 3 bases and J by 2 bases, with 10 bases between them. CDR3 nucleotides: TGTGCCAGCAGTTTCAACAGGCAAAACTATGGCTACACCTTC. This encodes CASSFNRQNYGYTF.

The chain couples TRBV7-3 to TRBJ1-2; perhaps TRBD1 as D (6 bases). V gave up 1 base and J gave up 8 bases, with 11 bases separating them. Germline CDR1 is SGHTA and CDR2 is FQGTGA. This CDR3 comprises 13 residues. The CDR3 spells CASSLRGGRGYTF. The CDR3 nucleotides read TGTGCCAGCAGCTTAAGAGGGGGGCGCGGCTACACCTTC.

This chain uses TRBV10-2 with TRBJ1-6; D unclear. The V end was cut by 6 bases, the J end by 6 bases, with 9 bases between. Germline CDR1 WSHSY, CDR2 SAAADI. This CDR3 has 13 amino acids. CDR3 sequence (DNA): TGCGCCAGCAGGACGGGTGGTAATTCACCCCTCCACTTT. Protein: CASRTGGNSPLHF.

V and J are TRBV5-6 and TRBJ2-7, with D perhaps TRBD1 (5 bases). CDR3 size: 12 residues. Trimming shortened V by 3 bases and J by 6 bases, and 10 bases separated the two germline ends. Germline CDR1 reads SGHDT; CDR2 reads YYEEEE. CDR3 sequence (DNA): TGTGCCAGCAGCTGGTGGGGCGGCGAGCAGTACTTC. It specifies CASSWWGGEQYF.

V usage is TRBV2 and J usage is TRBJ2-1, with D possibly being TRBD1 or TRBD2 (6 bases each). The germline gives CDR1 SNHLY, CDR2 FYNNEI. V dropped 3 bases and J dropped 15 bases, with 21 bases sitting between them. The CDR3 is made up of 14 amino acids. CDR3 in DNA: TGTGCCAGCAGTGAGAGACCGGGGGCCCCTCGGTGGTTCTTC. This encodes CASSERPGAPRWFF.

Concerning this clone itself: The junction and the germline gene differ at one end; a read error may be behind it. This chain links TRBV4-1 with TRBJ1-5, with D possibly being TRBD1 (6 bases). There are 13 residues in the CDR3. Germline CDR1 is MGHRA and CDR2 is YSYEKL. CDR3 in DNA: TGCGCTAGCAGCCTACAGGGCGATCAGCCCCAGCATTTT. It translates to CASSLQGDQPQHF.

This clone has more than one count but fewer than ten. The J gene is TRBJ1-5, the V gene TRBV23-1; tentative D call: TRBD1 (6 bases). TRBV23-1 is designated an ORF whose function remains uncertain. The germline V and J ends were trimmed by 6 bases and 6 bases, with 18 bases remaining between them. The CDR3 loop spans 15 amino acids. This chain's CDR3 is CASRTGPTFTQPQHF. The DNA of the CDR3 is TGCGCCAGCAGGACAGGCCCTACTTTTACTCAGCCCCAGCATTTT.

This chain joins TRBV28 and TRBJ1-2, with 8 bases that match TRBD1. The germline gives CDR1 MDHEN, CDR2 SYDVKM. The ends lost 4 bases at V and 6 bases at J; junction bases unmatched: 13. This CDR3 has 16 residues. CDR3 in DNA: TGTGCCAGCAGTTGGGACAGGCAAAGGGAGGTGAATGGCTACACCTTC. It yields the protein CASSWDRQREVNGYTF.

The rearrangement uses TRBV19 and TRBJ1-5, with D possibly matching TRBD1 (5 bases). This CDR3 is 12 amino acids long. Per the germline V gene, CDR1 is LNHDA and CDR2 is SQIVND (reference sequence). The V gene lost 8 bases and the J gene lost 10 bases, with 15 bases spanning the gap. The CDR3 reads CASRWGREPQHF. For the CDR3, the DNA is TGTGCCAGTCGCTGGGGGAGGGAACCCCAGCATTTT.